This TCR beta chain came from a study of blood T cells in healthy people across ages. Across the study: With template switching, about one barcoded beta molecule was captured per two T cells.

The V segment lost 5 bases and the J segment 4 bases; nucleotides outside the gene matches: 6. The CDR3 runs to 14 residues. Germline V gene sequence: CDR1 GTSNPN, CDR2 SVGIG (reference sequence). The second PCR ran about 6 to 12 cycles with a sample-barcoded 5' primer and J-beta primers. Using its own MiXCR run on the 5' RACE reads, TCRdb lists one record per CDR3 protein. The profile shows around 1,500,000 distinct CDR3 sequences, about 43% of them singletons. The TCR was taken from a woman aged 18-30 years in good health. The V gene is TRBV30, the J gene TRBJ2-7; the match to TRBD2 covers 12 bases. The specimen sequenced was blood. The DNA of the CDR3 is TGTGCCTGGGCGACTAGCGGGGGCCCTTACGAGCAGTACTTC. Its protein is CAWATSGGPYEQYF. Complete variable domain (other parts from reference TRBV30 and TRBJ2-7): SQTIHQWPATLVQPVGSPLSLECTVEGTSNPNLYWYRQAAGRGLQLLFYSVGIGQISSEVPQNLSASRPQDRQFILSSKKLLLSDSGFYLCAWATSGGPYEQYFGPGTRLTVT.